The clone carrying this TCR beta chain came up once. The antigen is not known. The CDR3 is 13 residues long. CDR1 is SGHNT, CDR2 YYREEE, per germline (reference sequence). Trimming took off 3 bases at V and 4 bases at J, with 11 bases between the two ends. The sample belongs to a study of T cells in tuberculosis. Overall study: In South Africa, adults with active tuberculosis were compared with IGRA-negative and latently infected IGRA-positive adolescents.

The protocol was immunoSEQ multiplex PCR, while the TCRdb copy is restricted to in-frame clones and leaves out a portion. This table has about 35,000 clones, 70% to 90% appearing once. Time point specified: new active TB diagnosis, blood taken before or within 7 days of starting treatment. Study-wide points: Selection depended on which cryopreserved specimens were available.

The receptor was derived from an adult with tuberculosis. J is TRBJ2-7 and V is TRBV5-4; the D gene is possibly TRBD2 (5 bases). This specimen consisted of PBMCs, obtained at tuberculosis diagnosis. This chain's CDR3 is CASSSPPGYEQYF. The CDR3 DNA reads TGTGCCAGCAGCTCCCCGCCGGGGTACGAGCAGTACTTC.